The present entry profiles one TCR beta chain with its context. No antigen is known for it. Base-call qualities are not available, and no considerably larger clone is one nucleotide away. TCRbeta CDR3 regions were amplified from genomic DNA using the immunoSEQ Assay, a bias-controlled multiplex PCR. The paper's processing steps were these. The number of nucleated cells in each sample was estimated by amplification of reference gene primers within the assay. To quantify the absolute abundance of each unique TCRbeta CDR3 rearrangement, sequence reads were collapsed and filtered. For each sample, productive Simpson clonality was calculated as the square root of Simpson's diversity index across productive rearrangements. TCRdb retrieved this table from immuneACCESS and kept in-frame rearrangements only. Not all clones are present; in checked studies, unresolved V genes account for under half, and no reason is known for the remainder. For V, J and clone size, that table is used; D and trimming come from the DNA. In all, the sample holds 200,000 to 250,000 clones, and approximately 81% of those were seen once. About 0.93% of the sample belongs to the ten largest clones.

Collaborating institutions collected whole blood in K2EDTA tubes following their own protocols. For TCRbeta analysis, collaborators shipped samples in one of three forms: frozen whole blood, isolated PBMCs, or DNA extracted from either of those sample types. The sample originates from a study of blood T cell repertoires in COVID-19 (dated by TCRdb to 2019 to 2021). For the wider study: The collaborator samples originated in the United States, Italy and Spain and spanned the acute and convalescent phases of COVID-19. Subjects who had been exposed to COVID-19, were actively infected with it, or had recovered from it provided the deeply sampled blood TCRbeta repertoires that made up the dataset. Samples came from the ongoing ImmuneRACE study (first 160 participants) plus 1,254 subjects from 6 global collaborators. The repertoires were released in a freely available public database intended as a resource for research on the immune response to SARS-CoV-2. Nearly every sample came with metadata listing a de-identified subject ID, COVID-19 status, age in years and sex. The material from the prospective study consisted of cDNA or gDNA derived from T cells, B-cell-depleted T cells, or PBMCs. HLA class I and class II types, where available, came from metadata supplied by the sample provider rather than from assay-based typing. The paper's findings and limits, for the study overall: The quantity of clinical and demographic metadata differed by source and by participant and was supplied without curation.

From the germline V gene (reference sequence), CDR1 is SEHNR and CDR2 is FQNEAQ. Counted from cysteine to phenylalanine, this CDR3 has 14 amino acids. Only the CDR3 part of the read is kept: 42 bases, read in frame from the first base. V gives up 5 bases and J gives up 7 bases, and the segment between their germline ends measures 12 bases. The sample comprised peripheral blood. The receptor comes from a man aged 40-55 years with acute or convalescent COVID-19. The chain was built from TRBV7-9 and TRBJ1-6; a tentative D call is TRBD1 (6 bases match). The CDR3 sequence is CASSRSGGNSPLHF. The sequenced DNA: TGTGCCAGCAGCCGCAGTGGGGGCAATTCACCCCTCCACTTT.